This T cell receptor (beta chain) was sequenced for a study of blood T cell repertoires in COVID-19. Study-wide context: The origin of the acute and convalescent COVID-19 samples was the United States, Italy and Spain. From T cells, B-cell-depleted T cells, or PBMCs came the material, which was cDNA or gDNA.

Methods used by the authors: Cell counts per sample came from amplifying reference gene primers. The data were produced by immunoSEQ multiplex PCR, yet TCRdb's version contains in-frame clones alone and is incomplete. V and J calls and clone size are copied from that table; D and trimming were computed from the DNA. The data hold around 300,000 clones, with 75% to 90% observed a single time. Germline V CDR1 and CDR2: SNHLY, FYNNEI. The CDR3 loop spans 16 amino acids. With 5 bases clipped from V and 3 bases from J, the junction kept 9 bases outside the gene matches. The chain is built from TRBV2 and TRBJ2-2; 7 bases are a match to TRBD2. The sequence was obtained from a man over 45 with acute or convalescent COVID-19. The sample was peripheral blood. The CDR3 nucleotides read TGTGCCAGCAGTTGGCGGGGGATCCTCGACACCGGGGAGCTGTTTTTT. Translating gives CASSWRGILDTGELFF.